The entry below describes one TCR beta chain. Healthy controls were blood donor buffy coats. This sample was taken from a study of STAT5B mutations in CD4+ large granular lymphocyte leukemia. Some clones are missing from TCRdb's copy, which holds only in-frame ones; the method was immunoSEQ multiplex PCR. The sample consists of some 30,000 clones, around four fifths of them appearing once. The germline CDR1 and CDR2 sequences are SGHDN and FVKESK. There are 16 residues in the CDR3. V lost 2 bases and J lost 3; bases outside the gene matches: 7. The clonotype comes from a human donor in good health. Input material: CD4+ T cells from blood buffy coats. V and J are TRBV14 and TRBJ2-1; 7 bases line up with TRBD2. The CDR3 nucleotides read TGTGCCAGCAGCCAAAATACCGGGACTAACTACAATGAGCAGTTCTTC. Amino acid sequence: CASSQNTGTNYNEQFF.